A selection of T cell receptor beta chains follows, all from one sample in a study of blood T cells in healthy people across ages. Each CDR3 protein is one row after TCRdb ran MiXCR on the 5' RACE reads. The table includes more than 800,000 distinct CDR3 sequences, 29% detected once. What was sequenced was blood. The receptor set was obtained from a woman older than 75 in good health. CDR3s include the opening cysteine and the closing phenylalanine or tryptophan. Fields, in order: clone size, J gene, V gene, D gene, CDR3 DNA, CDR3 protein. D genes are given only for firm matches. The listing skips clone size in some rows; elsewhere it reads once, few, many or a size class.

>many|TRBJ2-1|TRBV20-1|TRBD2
TGCAGTGCCTTAGCGGGCACAAGCTCCTACAATGAGCAGTTCTTC
CSALAGTSSYNEQFF
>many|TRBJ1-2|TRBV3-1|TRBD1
TGTGCCAGCAGCCTCCTGGGACAGGGACAGTTCTCTGGCTACACCTTC
CASSLLGQGQFSGYTF
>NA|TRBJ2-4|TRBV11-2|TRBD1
TGTGCCAGCAGCCCCAGAGGGGACAGTCTCCCCCATGAGCAGTACTTC
CASSPRGDSLPHEQYF
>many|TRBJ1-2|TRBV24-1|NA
TGTGCCACCAGTGACCACCTCTATGGCTACACCTTC
CATSDHLYGYTF
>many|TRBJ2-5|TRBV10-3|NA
TGTGCCATCAGTGCAGCTAAACAAGAGACCCAGTACTTC
CAISAAKQETQYF
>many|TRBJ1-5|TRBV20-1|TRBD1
TGCAGTGTTTGGACAGGGGCGGGCAATCAGCCCCAGCATTTT
CSVWTGAGNQPQHF
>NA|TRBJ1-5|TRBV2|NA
TGTGCCAGCAGCGGTCCTCATGATCAGCCCCAGCATTTT
CASSGPHDQPQHF
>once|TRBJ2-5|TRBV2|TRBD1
TGTGCCAGCAGAAAGACCGGGACAGGGGCAGAGACCCAGTACTTC
CASRKTGTGAETQYF
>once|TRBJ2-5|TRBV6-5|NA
TGTGCCAGCAGTCCCTCCTTATCGGAGACCCAGTACTTC
CASSPSLSETQYF
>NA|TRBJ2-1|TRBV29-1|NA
TGCAGCGTTGATGTAGATTACACCCTTGGTAATGAGCAGTTCTTC
CSVDVDYTLGNEQFF
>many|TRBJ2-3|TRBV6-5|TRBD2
TGTGCCAGCAGGCCGGGTAGCGGGGTAGATACGCAGTATTTT
CASRPGSGVDTQYF
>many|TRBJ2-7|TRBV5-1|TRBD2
TGCGCCAGCAGCCCCCTCGGGGGGACTTTATACGAGCAGTACTTC
CASSPLGGTLYEQYF
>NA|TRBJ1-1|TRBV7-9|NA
TGTGCCAGCAGCTTACAGGGGACGGGCACTGAAGCTTTCTTT
CASSLQGTGTEAFF
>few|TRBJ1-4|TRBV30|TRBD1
TGTGCGGCTCTGGGGCCAGGGGGTGAAAAACTGTTTTTT
CAALGPGGEKLFF
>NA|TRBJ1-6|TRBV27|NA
TGTGCCAGCAGTCCACTTTGGGGGGGGCAGGGAAATTCACCCCTCCACTTT
CASSPLWGGQGNSPLHF
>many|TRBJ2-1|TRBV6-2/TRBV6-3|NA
TGTGCCAGCAGTTACTCGAGTGGGTTGCGGGTGTACAATGAGCAGTTCTTC
CASSYSSGLRVYNEQFF
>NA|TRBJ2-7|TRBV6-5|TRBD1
TGTGCCAGCACCCGGACAGGGAGCTCCTACGAGCAGTACTTC
CASTRTGSSYEQYF
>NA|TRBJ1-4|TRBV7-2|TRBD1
TGTGCCAGCAGCATGGACAGGGGAGGTGAAAAACTGTTTTTT
CASSMDRGGEKLFF
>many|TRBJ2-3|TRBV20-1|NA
TGCAGTGCTACCTCCGTAGCGTCAGATACGCAGTATTTT
CSATSVASDTQYF
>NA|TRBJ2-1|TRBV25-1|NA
TGTGCCAGCAGTGATTATCAGGGAGAGCAGTTCTTC
CASSDYQGEQFF
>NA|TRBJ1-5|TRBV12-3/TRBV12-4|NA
TGTGCCAGCAGTTTAATGATTAGCAATCAGCCCCAGCATTTT
CASSLMISNQPQHF
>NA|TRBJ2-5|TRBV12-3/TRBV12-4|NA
TGTGCCAGCGGAAGTGTCGGTCAAGAGACCCAGTACTTC
CASGSVGQETQYF
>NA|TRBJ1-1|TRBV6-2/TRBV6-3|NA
TGTGCCAGCAAAACAATCCAGGGGTGGGGCGCGACTGAAGCTTTCTTT
CASKTIQGWGATEAFF
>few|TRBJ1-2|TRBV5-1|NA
TGCGCCAGCAGGGCCGACCGTGATGGCTACACCTTC
CASRADRDGYTF
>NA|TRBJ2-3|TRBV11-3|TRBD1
TGTGTCAGCAGCACGGGACAGGGCAATACGCAGTATTTT
CVSSTGQGNTQYF
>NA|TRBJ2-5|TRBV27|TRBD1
TGTGCCAGCGGTTTAAGACAGGGGGCGCGAGGGACCCAGTACTTC
CASGLRQGARGTQYF
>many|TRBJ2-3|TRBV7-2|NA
TGTGCCAGCAGACCTACTAGCCTGGGTACGCAGTATTTT
CASRPTSLGTQYF
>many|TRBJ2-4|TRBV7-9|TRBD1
TGTGCCAGCAGCTTCCTAGGACAGGGAGCCAAAAACATTCAGTACTTC
CASSFLGQGAKNIQYF
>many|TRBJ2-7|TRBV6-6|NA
TGTGCCAGCAGTTCCACGGGTAGCCACGAGCAGTACTTC
CASSSTGSHEQYF
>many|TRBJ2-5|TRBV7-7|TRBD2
TGTGCTAGCAGCCGGACTAGCGGGGGGAGAGGAGAGACCCAGTACTTC
CASSRTSGGRGETQYF
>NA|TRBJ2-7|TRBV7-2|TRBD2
TGTGCCAGCAGCTTCGCTCGGGGAGGGCCTGCCGAGCAGTACTTC
CASSFARGGPAEQYF
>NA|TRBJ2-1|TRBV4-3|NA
TGCGCCAGCAGCCAAGGCATTTTCCATGAGCAGTTCTTC
CASSQGIFHEQFF
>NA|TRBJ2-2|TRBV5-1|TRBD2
TGCGCCAGCAGCTTGGCAGGACAGGGGAGACTAGCGGGGCGCACCGGGGAGCTGTTTTTT
CASSLAGQGRLAGRTGELFF
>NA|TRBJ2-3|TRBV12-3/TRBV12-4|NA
TGTGCCAGCAGCAGACAGGTGAGCGCAGATACGCAGTATTTT
CASSRQVSADTQYF
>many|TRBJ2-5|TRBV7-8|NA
TGTGCCAGCAGCTTCCCGGGACCGAGGGAAGAGACCCAGTACTTC
CASSFPGPREETQYF
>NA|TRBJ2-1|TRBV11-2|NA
TGTGCCAGCATCGTCTCCTCCGGGGGCCCGAGCTCCTACAATGAGCGGTTCTTC
CASIVSSGGPSSYNERFF
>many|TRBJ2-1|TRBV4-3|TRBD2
TGCGCCAGCAGAGTGGGGACTACACACTACAATGAGCAGTTCTTC
CASRVGTTHYNEQFF
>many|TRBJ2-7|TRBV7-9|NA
TGTGCCAGCAGCTTGGGCCCCCAGACCGAGCAGTACTTC
CASSLGPQTEQYF
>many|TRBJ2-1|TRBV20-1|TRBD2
TGCAGTGCCCACCGGGGGGGAAACAATGAGCAGTTCTTC
CSAHRGGNNEQFF
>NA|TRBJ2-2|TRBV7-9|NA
TGTGCCAGCAGCTCACCCACGCCCCCTACCGGGGAGCTGTTTTTT
CASSSPTPPTGELFF
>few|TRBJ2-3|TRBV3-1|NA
TGTGCCAGCGATGGCAGACTACCCACAGATACGCAGTATTTT
CASDGRLPTDTQYF
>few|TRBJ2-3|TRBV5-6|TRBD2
TGTGCCGGCAGCCGACGGGGTAGAGCGGGGATCACAGATACGCAGTATTTT
CAGSRRGRAGITDTQYF
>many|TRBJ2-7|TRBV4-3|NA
TGCGCCAGCAGCCAAAAGTCAGGGATCTACGAGCAGTACTTC
CASSQKSGIYEQYF
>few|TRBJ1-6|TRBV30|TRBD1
TGTGCCTGGAGAGCAGAAAGGGGGCGGGAGTCACCCCTCCACTTT
CAWRAERGRESPLHF
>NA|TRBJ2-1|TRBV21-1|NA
TGTGCCAGCAGCAAAGGGCGAAGTCAAATAGGACCGGGACTAGCGGGGGATTACAATGAGCAGTTCTTC
CASSKGRSQIGPGLAGDYNEQFF
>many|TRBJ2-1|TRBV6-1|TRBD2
TGTGCCACCCTATGGGGGGGTCCCAATGAGCAGTTCTTC
CATLWGGPNEQFF
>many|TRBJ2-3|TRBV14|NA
TGTGCCAGCAGCCAAGCCCCATGGCGGGGGCCCACAGATACGCAGTATTTT
CASSQAPWRGPTDTQYF
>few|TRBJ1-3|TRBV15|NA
TGTGCCACCAGCAGAGGGGGGGAGGATGGAAACACCATATATTTT
CATSRGGEDGNTIYF
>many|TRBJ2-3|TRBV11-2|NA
TGTGCCAGCAGCTTAATTGCTGGGGGGAGCACAGATACGCAGTATTTT
CASSLIAGGSTDTQYF
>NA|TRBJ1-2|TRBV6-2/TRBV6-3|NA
TGTGTCGGCAGTGAACTACAGGGCAGCGGTGGCTACACCTTC
CVGSELQGSGGYTF
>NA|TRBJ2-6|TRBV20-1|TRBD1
TGCAGTGCGTACGGACAGGTCGGGTCTGGGGCCAACGTCCTGACTTTC
CSAYGQVGSGANVLTF
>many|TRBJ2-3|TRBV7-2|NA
TGTGCCAGCAGTCCTGGGAGGAGGGAAGTGGCTACGCAGTATTTT
CASSPGRREVATQYF
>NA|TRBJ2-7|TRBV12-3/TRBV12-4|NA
TGTGCCAGCAGTATGACAGGACCCGACCTTGGCGAGCAGTACTTC
CASSMTGPDLGEQYF
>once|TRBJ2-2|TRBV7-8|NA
TGTGCCAGCAGCCACCTCGATTCTCGGGGGGCAGGCACCGGGGAGCTGTTTTTT
CASSHLDSRGAGTGELFF
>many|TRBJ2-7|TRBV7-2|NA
TGTGCCAGCAGCTCAGAAGGGGGGCGGGAGCAGTACTTC
CASSSEGGREQYF
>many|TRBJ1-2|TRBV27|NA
TGTGCCAGCAGTCCGCACCCGGGGGCGCACTATGGCTACACCTTC
CASSPHPGAHYGYTF
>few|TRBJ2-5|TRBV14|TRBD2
TGTGCCAGCAGCCAAGATAACCCCTGGCTAGCGGGGGGCCAAGAGACCCAGTACTTC
CASSQDNPWLAGGQETQYF
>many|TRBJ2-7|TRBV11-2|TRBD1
TGTGCCAGCAGCTTGGACAGGTTCTACGAGCAGTACTTC
CASSLDRFYEQYF
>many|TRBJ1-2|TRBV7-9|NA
TGTGCCAGCAGCTTAGCTTTGGGGGGCCCCTATGGCTACACCTTC
CASSLALGGPYGYTF
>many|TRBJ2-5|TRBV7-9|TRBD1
TGTGCCAGCAGTTTCCAAGGTCTCAGGGGGCGTGAGACCCAGTACTTC
CASSFQGLRGRETQYF